Following are 6 T cell receptor beta chains from one sample sequenced in a study of blood T cell repertoires in COVID-19. The data were produced by immunoSEQ multiplex PCR, yet TCRdb's version contains in-frame clones alone and is incomplete. The table records around 72,000 clones, 87% of them present only once. The sample taken for sequencing was peripheral blood. The source is a man in his forties or fifties with active COVID-19.

This chain connects TRBV6-2 or TRBV6-3 to TRBJ2-3; perhaps TRBD2 as D (5 bases). V lost 4 bases and J 2 bases, leaving 16 bases between the germline ends. CDR1 and CDR2 (germline): MNHEY, SVGEGT. The CDR3 totals 16 residues. For the CDR3, the DNA is TGTGCCAGCAGTTCGATTCACGGGGTCTTCACAGATACGCAGTATTTT. It is translated as CASSSIHGVFTDTQYF.

For the CDR3, the DNA is TGCGCCAGCAGAAATCTCGGAGTGGAAACATGGGATACGCAGTATTTT. This codes for CASRNLGVETWDTQYF. This sequence joins TRBV5-1 and TRBJ2-3; D call uncertain. Trimming pared 5 bases from V and 6 bases from J, leaving 22 bases between. The CDR3 covers 16 residues. CDR1 is SGHRS and CDR2 is YFSETQ in the germline V gene.

There are a few counts of this clone. J is TRBJ1-4 and V is TRBV18, with 9 positions matching TRBD1. The CDR3 totals 14 residues. Germline lookup yields CDR1 KGHSH and CDR2 LQKENI. Losses at the gene ends were 3 bases for V and 8 bases for J; bases not matched to a gene: 4. The CDR3 bases are TGTGCCAGCTCACCTACAGGGGGCTTGGAAAAACTGTTTTTT. Encoded protein: CASSPTGGLEKLFF.

CDR3 loop: CASSDQGFSSGNTIYF. For the CDR3, the DNA is TGTGCCAGCAGTGATCAGGGGTTTAGCTCTGGAAACACCATATATTTT. The rearrangement uses TRBV25-1 and TRBJ1-3, with TRBD1 as a possible D gene (6 bases). Germline loops: CDR1 MGHDK, CDR2 SYGVNS. Between the trimmed V and J ends, which lost 3 bases and 0 bases, there was a span of 12 bases. The CDR3 runs to 16 residues.

The chain has TRBV7-2 and TRBJ2-3; D perhaps matches TRBD2 (6 bases). V was cut by 5 bases and J by 1 base, with 10 bases left in between. CDR3 length equals 14 residues. Germline V CDR1 and CDR2: SGHTA, FQGNSA. CDR3: CASSRDSGTDTQYF. The CDR3 nucleotides read TGTGCCAGCAGCCGGGACTCGGGCACAGATACGCAGTATTTT. Full variable domain (remainder filled in from reference TRBV7-2 and TRBJ2-3): GAGVSQSPSNKVTEKGKDVELRCDPISGHTALYWYRQSLGQGLEFLIYFQGNSAPDKSGLPSDRFSAERTGGSVSTLTIQRTQQEDSAVYLCASSRDSGTDTQYFGPGTRLTVL.

This chain connects TRBV18 to TRBJ1-1, with 8 nucleotides matching TRBD1. This CDR3 contains 12 residues. V dropped 0 bases and J dropped 11; count of bases not matched to a gene: 2. CDR1 is KGHSH, CDR2 LQKENI, per germline. CDR3 coding DNA: TGTGCCAGCTCACCACCCCAGGGGGCGGCTTTCTTT. Protein: CASSPPQGAAFF. Drawing the rest from reference TRBV18 and TRBJ1-1, the complete variable domain is NAGVMQNPRHLVRRRGQEARLRCSPMKGHSHVYWYRQLPEEGLKFMVYLQKENIIDESGMPKERFSAEFPKEGPSILRIQQVVRGDSAAYFCASSPPQGAAFFGQGTRLTVV.